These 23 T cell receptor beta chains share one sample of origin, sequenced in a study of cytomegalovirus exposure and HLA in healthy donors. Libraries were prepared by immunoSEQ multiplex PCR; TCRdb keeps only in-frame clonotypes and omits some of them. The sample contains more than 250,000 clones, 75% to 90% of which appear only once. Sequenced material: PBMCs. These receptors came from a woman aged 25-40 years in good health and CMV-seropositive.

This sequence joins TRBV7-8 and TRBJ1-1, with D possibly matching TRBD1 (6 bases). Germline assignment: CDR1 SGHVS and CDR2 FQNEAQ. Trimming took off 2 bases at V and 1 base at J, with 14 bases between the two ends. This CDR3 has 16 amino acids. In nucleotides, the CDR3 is TGTGCCAGCAGCTTATATCCAGGGGTACGGAACACTGAAGCTTTCTTT. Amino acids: CASSLYPGVRNTEAFF.

CDR3 loop: CASAPGGTYVGYGYTF. The CDR3 bases are TGTGCCAGCGCTCCTGGTGGGACGTATGTGGGGTATGGCTACACCTTC. V is TRBV27 and J is TRBJ1-2, with D tentatively TRBD1 (5 bases). The V end lost 8 bases, the J end lost 5 bases, and 24 bases lay between the germline ends. The V gene's germline CDR1 is MNHEY and CDR2 SMNVEV (reference sequence). The CDR3 totals 16 residues.

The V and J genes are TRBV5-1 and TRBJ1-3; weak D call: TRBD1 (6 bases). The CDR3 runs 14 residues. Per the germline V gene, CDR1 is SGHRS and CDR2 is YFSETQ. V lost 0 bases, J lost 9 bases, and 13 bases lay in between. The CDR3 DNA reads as TGCGCCAGCAGCTTGGCCGGGACACCCGCCACCATATATTTT. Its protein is CASSLAGTPATIYF.

This chain's CDR3 is CASRPPGSNEQFF. The CDR3 DNA reads TGTGCCAGCAGACCCCCGGGATCCAATGAGCAGTTCTTC. The chain links TRBV6-5 to TRBJ2-1, with D possibly being TRBD2 (5 bases). CDR1 and CDR2 (germline): MNHEY, SVGAGI. The CDR3 is 13 residues long. The germline V and J ends were trimmed by 6 bases and 6 bases, with 12 bases remaining between them.

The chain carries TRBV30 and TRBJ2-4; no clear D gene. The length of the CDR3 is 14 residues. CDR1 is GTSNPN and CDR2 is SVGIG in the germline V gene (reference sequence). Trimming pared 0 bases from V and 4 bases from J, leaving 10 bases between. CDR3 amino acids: CAWSVIAKKNIQYF. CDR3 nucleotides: TGTGCCTGGAGTGTAATTGCGAAGAAAAACATTCAGTACTTC.

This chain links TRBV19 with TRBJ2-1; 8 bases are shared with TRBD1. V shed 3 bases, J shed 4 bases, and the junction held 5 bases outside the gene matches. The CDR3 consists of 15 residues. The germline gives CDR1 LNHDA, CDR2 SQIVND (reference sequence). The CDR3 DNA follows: TGTGCCAGTAGTATCCTACAGGGGGGTTACAATGAGCAGTTCTTC. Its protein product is CASSILQGGYNEQFF.

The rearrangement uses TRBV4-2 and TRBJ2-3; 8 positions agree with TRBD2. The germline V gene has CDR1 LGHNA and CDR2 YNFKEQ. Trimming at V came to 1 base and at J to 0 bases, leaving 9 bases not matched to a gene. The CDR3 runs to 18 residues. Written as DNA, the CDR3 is TGTGCCAGCAGCCAAGTAGCCCCTAGCGGGTGGAGCACAGATACGCAGTATTTT. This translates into CASSQVAPSGWSTDTQYF.

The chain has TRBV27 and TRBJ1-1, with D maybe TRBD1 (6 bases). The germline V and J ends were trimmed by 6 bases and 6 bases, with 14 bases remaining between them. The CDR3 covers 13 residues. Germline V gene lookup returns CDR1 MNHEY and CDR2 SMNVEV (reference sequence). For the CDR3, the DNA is TGTGCCAGCAGCTTTATGGGGGCCGCTGAAGCTTTCTTT. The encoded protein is CASSFMGAAEAFF.

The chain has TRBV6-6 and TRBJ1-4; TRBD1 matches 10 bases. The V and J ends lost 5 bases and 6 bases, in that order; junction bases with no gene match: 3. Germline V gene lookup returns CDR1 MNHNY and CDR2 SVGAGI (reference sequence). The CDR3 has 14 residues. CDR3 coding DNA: TGTGCCAGCAGTCCGACAGGGGGCGATGAAAAACTGTTTTTT. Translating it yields CASSPTGGDEKLFF.

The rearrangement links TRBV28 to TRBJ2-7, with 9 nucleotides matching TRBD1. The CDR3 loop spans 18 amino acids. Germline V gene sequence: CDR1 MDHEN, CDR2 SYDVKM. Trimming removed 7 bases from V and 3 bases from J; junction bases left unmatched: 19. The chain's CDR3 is CASKIPGQGVVGDYEQYF. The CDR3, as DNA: TGTGCCAGCAAAATACCGGGACAGGGCGTGGTTGGGGACTACGAGCAGTACTTC.

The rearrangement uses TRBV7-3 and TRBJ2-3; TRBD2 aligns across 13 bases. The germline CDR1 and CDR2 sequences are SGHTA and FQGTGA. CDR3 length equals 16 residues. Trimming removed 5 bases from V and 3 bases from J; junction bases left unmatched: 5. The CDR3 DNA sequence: TGTGCCAGCAGCCCTACTAGCGGGGGGGCAACAGATACGCAGTATTTT. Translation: CASSPTSGGATDTQYF.

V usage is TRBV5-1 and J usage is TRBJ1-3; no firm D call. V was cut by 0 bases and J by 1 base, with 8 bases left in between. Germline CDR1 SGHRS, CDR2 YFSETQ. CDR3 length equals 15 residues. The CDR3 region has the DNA TGCGCCAGCAGCTTGGAATGGCAGTCTGGAAACACCATATATTTT. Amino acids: CASSLEWQSGNTIYF.

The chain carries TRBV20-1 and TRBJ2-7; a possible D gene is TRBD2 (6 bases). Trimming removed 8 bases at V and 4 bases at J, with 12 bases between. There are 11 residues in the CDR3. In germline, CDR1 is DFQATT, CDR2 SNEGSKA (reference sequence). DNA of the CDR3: TGCAGTCTATTAGGGACTTACGAGCAGTACTTC. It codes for CSLLGTYEQYF.

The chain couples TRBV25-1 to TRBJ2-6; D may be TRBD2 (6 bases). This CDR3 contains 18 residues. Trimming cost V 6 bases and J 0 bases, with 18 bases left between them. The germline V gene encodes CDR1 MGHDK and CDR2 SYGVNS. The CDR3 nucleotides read TGTGCCAGCAGGGGACCGGGACGGGGGAGCTCTGGGGCCAACGTCCTGACTTTC. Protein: CASRGPGRGSSGANVLTF.

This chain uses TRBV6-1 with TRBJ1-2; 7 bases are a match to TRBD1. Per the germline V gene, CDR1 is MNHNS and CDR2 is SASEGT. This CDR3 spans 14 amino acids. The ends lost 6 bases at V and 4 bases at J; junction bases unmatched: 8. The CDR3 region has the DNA TGTGCCAGCAGGGGACAGTCCTCCTCCTATGGCTACACCTTC. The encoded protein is CASRGQSSSYGYTF.

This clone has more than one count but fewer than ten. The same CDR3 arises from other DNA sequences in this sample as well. The CDR3 bases are TGTGCCAGCTCACCGGGCGAGACCCAGTACTTC. It yields the protein CASSPGETQYF. The chain has TRBV18 and TRBJ2-5; D remains ambiguous. CDR3 length: 11 amino acids. Germline V lookup: CDR1 KGHSH, CDR2 LQKENI. V lost 3 bases and J lost 5, with 4 bases in between.

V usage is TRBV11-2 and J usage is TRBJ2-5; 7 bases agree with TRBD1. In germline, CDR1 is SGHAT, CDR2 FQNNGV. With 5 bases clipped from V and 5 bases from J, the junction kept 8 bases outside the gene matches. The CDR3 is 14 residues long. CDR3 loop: CASSVTGTAETQYF. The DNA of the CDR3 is TGTGCCAGCAGCGTCACCGGGACAGCGGAGACCCAGTACTTC.

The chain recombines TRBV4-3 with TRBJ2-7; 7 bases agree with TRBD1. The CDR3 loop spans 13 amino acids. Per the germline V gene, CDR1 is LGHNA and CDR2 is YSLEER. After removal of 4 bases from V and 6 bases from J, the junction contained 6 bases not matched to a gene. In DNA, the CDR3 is TGCGCCAGCAGCCCCGGGACAGTGGGCGAGCAGTACTTC. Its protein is CASSPGTVGEQYF.

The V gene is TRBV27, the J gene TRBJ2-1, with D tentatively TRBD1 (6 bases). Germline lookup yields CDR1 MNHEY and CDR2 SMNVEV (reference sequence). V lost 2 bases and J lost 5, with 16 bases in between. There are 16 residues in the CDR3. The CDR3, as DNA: TGTGCCAGCAGTTTAAGGCAGGGGAATTGGAACAATGAGCAGTTCTTC. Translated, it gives CASSLRQGNWNNEQFF.

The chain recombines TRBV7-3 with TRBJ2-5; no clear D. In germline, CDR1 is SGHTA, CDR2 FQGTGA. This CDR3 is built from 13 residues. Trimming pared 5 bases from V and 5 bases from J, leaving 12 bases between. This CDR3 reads CASSPTVWETQYF. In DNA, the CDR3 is TGTGCCAGCAGCCCCACCGTCTGGGAGACCCAGTACTTC. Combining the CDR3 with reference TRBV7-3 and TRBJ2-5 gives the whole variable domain GAGVSQTPSNKVTEKGKYVELRCDPISGHTALYWYRQSLGQGPEFLIYFQGTGAADDSGLPNDRFFAVRPEGSVSTLKIQRTERGDSAVYLCASSPTVWETQYFGPGTRLLVL.

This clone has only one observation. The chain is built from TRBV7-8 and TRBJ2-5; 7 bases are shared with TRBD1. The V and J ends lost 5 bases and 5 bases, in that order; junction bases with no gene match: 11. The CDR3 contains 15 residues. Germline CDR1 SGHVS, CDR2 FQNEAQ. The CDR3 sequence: CASSRVVGGAETQYF. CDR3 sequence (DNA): TGTGCCAGCAGCCGGGTGGTAGGGGGCGCCGAGACCCAGTACTTC.

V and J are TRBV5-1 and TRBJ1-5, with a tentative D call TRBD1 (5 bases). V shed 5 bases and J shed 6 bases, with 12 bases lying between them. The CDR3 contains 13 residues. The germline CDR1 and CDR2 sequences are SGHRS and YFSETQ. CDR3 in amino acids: CASSSQGGQPQHF. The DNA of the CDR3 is TGCGCCAGCAGTTCTCAGGGCGGTCAGCCCCAGCATTTT. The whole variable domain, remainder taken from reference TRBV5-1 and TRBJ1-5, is KAGVTQTPRYLIKTRGQQVTLSCSPISGHRSVSWYQQTPGQGLQFLFEYFSETQRNKGNFPGRFSGRQFSNSRSEMNVSTLELGDSALYLCASSSQGGQPQHFGDGTRLSIL.

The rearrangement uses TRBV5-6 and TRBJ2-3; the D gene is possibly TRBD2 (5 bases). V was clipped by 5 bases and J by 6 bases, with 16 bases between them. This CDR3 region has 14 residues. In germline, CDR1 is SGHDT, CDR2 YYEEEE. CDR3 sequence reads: CASRTPRGGDTQYF. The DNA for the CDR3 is TGTGCCAGCAGGACTCCTCGGGGTGGGGATACGCAGTATTTT.